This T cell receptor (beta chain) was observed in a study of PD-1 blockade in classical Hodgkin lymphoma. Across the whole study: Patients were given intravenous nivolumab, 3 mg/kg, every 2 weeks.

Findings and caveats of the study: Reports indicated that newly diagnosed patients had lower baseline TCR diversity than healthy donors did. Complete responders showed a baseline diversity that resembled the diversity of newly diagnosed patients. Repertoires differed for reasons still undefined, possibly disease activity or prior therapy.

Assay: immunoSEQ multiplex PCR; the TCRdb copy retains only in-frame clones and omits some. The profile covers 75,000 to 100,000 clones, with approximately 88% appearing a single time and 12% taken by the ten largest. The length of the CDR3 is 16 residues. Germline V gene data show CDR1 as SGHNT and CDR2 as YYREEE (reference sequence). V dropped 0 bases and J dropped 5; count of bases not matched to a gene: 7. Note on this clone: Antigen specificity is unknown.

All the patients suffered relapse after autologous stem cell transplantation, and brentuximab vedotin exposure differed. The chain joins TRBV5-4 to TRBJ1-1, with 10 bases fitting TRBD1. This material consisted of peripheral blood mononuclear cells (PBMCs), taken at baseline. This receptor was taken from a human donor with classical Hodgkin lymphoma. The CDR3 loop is CASSLGTGGGWTEAFF. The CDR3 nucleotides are TGTGCCAGCAGCTTGGGGACAGGGGGTGGATGGACTGAAGCTTTCTTT. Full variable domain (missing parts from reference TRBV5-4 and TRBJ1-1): ETGVTQSPTHLIKTRGQQVTLRCSSQSGHNTVSWYQQALGQGPQFIFQYYREEENGRGNFPPRFSGLQFPNYSSELNVNALELDDSALYLCASSLGTGGGWTEAFFGQGTRLTVV.